The clone carrying this TCR beta chain was counted between two and nine times. Its matching antigen is unknown. Via MiXCR, TCRdb re-called the 5' RACE reads, giving one row per CDR3 protein. The data contain about 340,000 distinct CDR3 sequences, 8.7% of them singletons. This CDR3 region has 16 residues. This record belongs to a study of T cells after yellow fever vaccination. Regarding the study as a whole: Just a small share of clonotypes turned up in the CD4 compartment as well as the CD8 compartment. A faster peak, day 5 versus 15, was reached by the weaker secondary response. Clones that expanded after primary vaccination mostly reappeared after the booster (just under 98% CD4, approximately 89% CD8).

The sample in question was PBMCs, obtained on the day of the first yellow fever vaccination. This receptor was obtained from a man younger than 35 who received the YFV17D yellow fever vaccine. The chain couples TRBV21-1 to TRBJ2-3; TRBD2, the D gene given by the table, was not confirmed from the DNA. TRBV21-1 is a pseudogene segment. CDR3 DNA: TGTGCCACCATCCCGGGACTAAGGCCCCGCACAGATACGCAGTATTTT. Its translation: CATIPGLRPRTDTQYF.